The 27 T cell receptor beta chains listed next were all sequenced from one sample in a study of technical replicates of blood from a few donors. Sequenced by immunoSEQ multiplex PCR; TCRdb stores in-frame clones only, minus some. This sample has tens of thousands of clones, with just over 90% found just once. Sequencing was carried out using PBMCs. All receptors derive from a human donor in good health. Some clones in this sample may be carry-over from other donors' samples.

The chain carries TRBV2 and TRBJ1-5; TRBD1 matches at 8 bases. Per germline, CDR1 SNHLY and CDR2 FYNNEI. This CDR3 has 15 residues. V lost 2 bases to trimming and J lost 4 bases; unmatched junction nucleotides: 4. The CDR3 loop reads CASSENTGGNQPQHF. The CDR3 nucleotides are TGTGCCAGCAGTGAAAACACAGGGGGGAATCAGCCCCAGCATTTT.

This clone was counted once. The chain joins TRBV7-9 to TRBJ1-1; possibly TRBD1 for D (5 bases). Trimming left V 0 bases short and J 7 bases short, with 12 bases between. Germline assignment: CDR1 SEHNR and CDR2 FQNEAQ (reference sequence). The CDR3 loop spans 14 amino acids. The CDR3 DNA follows: TGTGCCAGCAGCTTAGCGGAGGGACCGAGTGAAGCTTTCTTT. Translation gives CASSLAEGPSEAFF.

V is TRBV29-1 and J is TRBJ2-7; D remains unclear. Per the germline V gene, CDR1 is SQVTM and CDR2 is ANQGSEA. Trimming left V 6 bases short and J 3 bases short, with 9 bases between. This CDR3 has 11 residues. The CDR3 region has the DNA TGCAGCGTCCTCGTAAACTACGAGCAGTACTTC. It encodes CSVLVNYEQYF.

The chain links TRBV5-6 to TRBJ2-3; 9 bases align to TRBD2. V was pared by 1 base and J by 0 bases, with 3 bases of the junction left unmatched. The length of the CDR3 is 16 residues. The germline V gene encodes CDR1 SGHDT and CDR2 YYEEEE. DNA of the CDR3: TGTGCCAGCAGCTTGCTAGCGGGGACGAGCACAGATACGCAGTATTTT. It yields the protein CASSLLAGTSTDTQYF.

J is TRBJ1-6 and V is TRBV4-1; D gene ambiguous. V lost 6 bases, J lost 4 bases, and 7 bases lay in between. The CDR3 sequence is 13 residues long. In germline, CDR1 is MGHRA, CDR2 YSYEKL. The chain's CDR3 is CASRPEYNSPLHF. For the CDR3, the DNA is TGCGCCAGCAGACCAGAATATAATTCACCCCTCCACTTT.

V is TRBV27 and J is TRBJ2-5, with 10 positions matching TRBD2. The V gene's germline CDR1 is MNHEY and CDR2 SMNVEV (reference sequence). This CDR3 region has 18 residues. V trimming: 1 base; J trimming: 5 bases; junction bases outside the gene matches: 13. DNA for the CDR3: TGTGCCAGCAGTTTATTCCCCCATGCTAGCGGGGGAGGTGAGACCCAGTACTTC. Translated: CASSLFPHASGGGETQYF.

The genes are TRBV6-1 and TRBJ2-1; tentatively, D is TRBD1 (6 bases). Germline CDR1 and CDR2: MNHNS and SASEGT. V lost 3 bases and J 0 bases, leaving 12 bases between the germline ends. The CDR3 loop spans 16 amino acids. The CDR3, as DNA: TGTGCCAGCAGTGACATACAGGGCCGCTCCTACAATGAGCAGTTCTTC. Encoded protein: CASSDIQGRSYNEQFF.

The V and J genes are TRBV13 and TRBJ2-7; TRBD2 matches at 8 bases. V trimming: 4 bases; J trimming: 3 bases; junction bases outside the gene matches: 5. The CDR3 runs to 14 residues. CDR1 PRHDT and CDR2 FYEKMQ come from the germline V gene (reference sequence). The CDR3 DNA sequence: TGTGCCAGCAGCTCATTAGCGGGAAGCTACGAGCAGTACTTC. It is translated as CASSSLAGSYEQYF.

The chain is built from TRBV19 and TRBJ1-2; D call uncertain. V was pared by 3 bases and J by 4 bases, with 12 bases between. There are 14 residues in the CDR3. Germline CDR1 LNHDA, CDR2 SQIVND (reference sequence). The CDR3 spells CASSIPLSLYGYTF. CDR3 sequence (DNA): TGTGCCAGTAGTATCCCCCTGAGTCTCTATGGCTACACCTTC.

V usage is TRBV23-1 and J usage is TRBJ2-3; 8 bases are a match to TRBD2. TRBV23-1 counts as an open reading frame of uncertain function. This CDR3 has 17 residues. The V gene end was trimmed by 4 bases and the J gene end by 6 bases; junction bases not matched to a gene: 15. The CDR3 region has the DNA TGCGCCAGCAGTCGCCCAGCGGGAGTCTTTGTGGCGGATACGCAGTATTTT. It yields the protein CASSRPAGVFVADTQYF.

V usage is TRBV29-1 and J usage is TRBJ2-4, with TRBD2 as a possible D gene (5 bases). The CDR3 spans 12 residues. The V end was cut by 5 bases, the J end by 7 bases, with 12 bases between. Germline loops: CDR1 SQVTM, CDR2 ANQGSEA. CDR3: CSVRLTGNIQYF. CDR3 sequence (DNA): TGCAGCGTTAGGTTAACGGGGAACATTCAGTACTTC.

CDR3: CASSTRTATEAFF. In DNA form, the CDR3 reads TGTGCCAGTAGTACGAGGACAGCAACTGAAGCTTTCTTT. The rearrangement links TRBV19 to TRBJ1-1; a possible D gene is TRBD1 (6 bases). Deletions cut 4 bases from V and 5 bases from J, with 11 bases between. Germline V gene sequence: CDR1 LNHDA, CDR2 SQIVND (reference sequence). This CDR3 is 13 amino acids long.

The sample holds one count of this clone. V is TRBV7-7 and J is TRBJ2-7, with 8 bases lining up with TRBD2. This CDR3 comprises 15 residues. The V and J ends lost 3 bases and 4 bases, in that order; junction bases with no gene match: 8. The germline CDR1 and CDR2 sequences are SSHAT and FNYEAQ (reference sequence). The CDR3 is CASSFRAGAGYEQYF. CDR3 DNA: TGTGCCAGCAGCTTCCGAGCGGGAGCAGGTTACGAGCAGTACTTC.

The rearrangement uses TRBV5-1 and TRBJ2-2, with 9 bases aligning to TRBD2. CDR1 SGHRS and CDR2 YFSETQ come from the germline V gene. The CDR3 has 19 residues. Unmatched junction bases numbered 10, after V lost 0 bases and J lost 1 base. This CDR3 is CASSLGSTVSGGNTGELFF. The CDR3 DNA sequence: TGCGCCAGCAGCTTGGGCTCTACCGTTAGCGGGGGGAACACCGGGGAGCTGTTTTTT.

V and J are TRBV7-8 and TRBJ1-5, with a possible D match to TRBD1 (6 bases). The CDR3 is made up of 16 amino acids. V dropped 5 bases and J dropped 1 base, with 15 bases sitting between them. Germline V gene data show CDR1 as SGHVS and CDR2 as FQNEAQ. The CDR3, as DNA: TGTGCCAGCAGCGTCAGGGGTCTTGGGAGCAATCAGCCCCAGCATTTT. Protein product: CASSVRGLGSNQPQHF. The complete variable domain, with remaining parts taken from reference TRBV7-8 and TRBJ1-5, reads GAGVSQSPRYKVAKRGQDVALRCDPISGHVSLFWYQQALGQGPEFLTYFQNEAQLDKSGLPSDRFFAERPEGSVSTLKIQRTQQEDSAVYLCASSVRGLGSNQPQHFGDGTRLSIL.

This clone was seen a single time. V gene TRBV27 combines with J gene TRBJ1-2, with 7 positions matching TRBD1. V trimming: 6 bases; J trimming: 0 bases; junction bases outside the gene matches: 7. The CDR3 totals 15 residues. Germline loops: CDR1 MNHEY, CDR2 SMNVEV (reference sequence). CDR3 in DNA: TGTGCCAGCAGACCGCTGGGACAGACTAACTATGGCTACACCTTC. It translates to CASRPLGQTNYGYTF.

J is TRBJ1-1 and V is TRBV7-2; 7 nucleotides match TRBD1. There are 13 residues in the CDR3. Germline values: CDR1 SGHTA, CDR2 FQGNSA. V lost 6 bases, J lost 4 bases, and 5 bases stayed unmatched. The CDR3 sequence: CASSFRQGTEAFF. The CDR3 coding sequence is TGTGCCAGCAGTTTCCGACAGGGCACTGAAGCTTTCTTT.

The chain has TRBV19 and TRBJ2-5; 11 bases are a match to TRBD2. The CDR3 is 13 residues long. CDR1 is LNHDA, CDR2 SQIVND, per germline (reference sequence). After removal of 8 bases from V and 7 bases from J, the junction contained 6 bases not matched to a gene. CDR3 loop: CASQLAGARTQYF. In DNA, the CDR3 is TGTGCCAGTCAACTAGCGGGAGCAAGGACCCAGTACTTC.

The chain is built from TRBV5-1 and TRBJ1-1; 8 bases fit TRBD1. CDR3 length equals 14 residues. Germline V CDR1 and CDR2: SGHRS, YFSETQ. Losses at the gene ends were 4 bases for V and 4 bases for J; bases not matched to a gene: 6. The CDR3 DNA reads as TGCGCCAGCAGCAGGACAGGGCTCGGCACTGAAGCTTTCTTT. This codes for CASSRTGLGTEAFF.

This rearrangement joins TRBV5-6 to TRBJ2-7; D not resolved. The CDR3 has 12 residues. The V end was cut by 0 bases, the J end by 6 bases, with 7 bases between. Per the germline V gene, CDR1 is SGHDT and CDR2 is YYEEEE. The CDR3 reads CASSLAKREQYF. The CDR3 DNA is TGTGCCAGCAGCTTGGCCAAGCGCGAGCAGTACTTC. The variable domain in full, completed from reference TRBV5-6 and TRBJ2-7, reads DAGVTQSPTHLIKTRGQQVTLRCSPKSGHDTVSWYQQALGQGPQFIFQYYEEEERQRGNFPDRFSGHQFPNYSSELNVNALLLGDSALYLCASSLAKREQYFGPGTRLTVT.

CDR3 amino acids: CASSPGYGDEQFF. CDR3 sequence (DNA): TGCGCCAGCAGCCCGGGCTACGGGGATGAGCAGTTCTTC. The gene calls are TRBV4-3 and TRBJ2-1; possibly TRBD2 for D (5 bases). CDR1 is LGHNA, CDR2 YSLEER, per germline. Trimming took 4 bases from V and 8 from J, leaving 12 bases between them. The CDR3 is 13 amino acids.

The chain joins TRBV2 to TRBJ1-6; 9 bases are a match to TRBD1. Losses at the gene ends were 6 bases for V and 7 bases for J; bases not matched to a gene: 7. The germline V gene encodes CDR1 SNHLY and CDR2 FYNNEI. The CDR3 is 15 amino acids. For the CDR3, the DNA is TGTGCCAGCAGCCTACAGGGGGCTAGGAATTCACCCCTCCACTTT. As protein: CASSLQGARNSPLHF.

The J gene is TRBJ2-2, the V gene TRBV6-4, with TRBD2 identical over 8 bases. Germline V lookup: CDR1 MRHNA, CDR2 SNTAGT. The junction had 2 bases not matched to a gene; V was cut back by 0 bases and J by 5 bases. The CDR3 has 15 amino acids. The CDR3 DNA sequence: TGTGCCAGCAGTGACTCAGGCGGGAGGACCGGGGAGCTGTTTTTT. It yields the protein CASSDSGGRTGELFF.

V gene TRBV11-2 combines with J gene TRBJ2-7, with TRBD1 matching over 10 bases. V was pared by 1 base and J by 4 bases, with 10 bases of the junction left unmatched. CDR1 and CDR2 from the germline V gene are SGHAT and FQNNGV. This CDR3 comprises 17 residues. The CDR3 coding sequence is TGTGCCAGCAGCTTAGGGTGGGGACAGGGGACTGGTTACGAGCAGTACTTC. Its protein is CASSLGWGQGTGYEQYF.

V is TRBV7-9 and J is TRBJ2-7; 11 bases agree with TRBD2. CDR1 is SEHNR, CDR2 FQNEAQ, per germline (reference sequence). V shed 3 bases, J shed 1 base, and the junction held 5 bases outside the gene matches. The CDR3 extends over 16 amino acids. The chain's CDR3 is CASSLARTSGSYEQYF. In DNA, the CDR3 is TGTGCCAGCAGCTTGGCTAGGACTAGCGGGTCCTACGAGCAGTACTTC.

CDR3 in amino acids: CASSGGGTDTQYF. The CDR3 DNA is TGTGCCAGCTCAGGGGGCGGCACAGATACGCAGTATTTT. The genes are TRBV18 and TRBJ2-3, with D perhaps matching TRBD1 (6 bases). Germline V gene data show CDR1 as KGHSH and CDR2 as LQKENI. This CDR3 has 13 amino acids. Trimming took 5 bases from V and 1 from J, leaving 7 bases between them.

This clone is a singleton in its sample. This sequence joins TRBV9 and TRBJ1-4; D is unresolved. Per the germline V gene, CDR1 is SGDLS and CDR2 is YYNGEE. CDR3 length: 16 amino acids. With 0 bases removed from V and 7 bases from J, the gap between germline ends came to 16 bases. The CDR3 protein is CASSVVSPAGGEKLFF. CDR3 DNA sequence: TGTGCCAGCAGCGTAGTGTCGCCGGCTGGAGGTGAAAAACTGTTTTTT.